This T cell receptor (beta chain) stems from a study of CD8+ T cells in alopecia areata. Study-wide findings and caveats: Sequences from scalp samples also cover resident alphabeta T cells of normal skin. Compared with normal scalp, lesional scalp had higher clonality and more expanded CD8+ clones.

Isolated RNA was reverse transcribed into cDNA used as the sequencing template. This table comes from immunoSEQ multiplex PCR, and its TCRdb copy is limited to in-frame clones, with some not included. The table lists about 200,000 clones, about 61% of them singletons. About this clone itself: The antigen remains undetermined.

From germline, CDR1 is SEHNR and CDR2 FQNEAQ (reference sequence). The germline V and J ends were trimmed by 5 bases and 9 bases, with 17 bases remaining between them. CDR3 length: 15 residues. The chain joins TRBV7-9 to TRBJ1-6; perhaps TRBD1 as D (5 bases). Material: CD8+ T cells sorted from blood. The sequence was collected from a human donor in good health. The CDR3 sequence is CASSNADSSGSPLHF. CDR3 in DNA: TGTGCCAGCAGCAATGCAGACAGTTCTGGTTCACCCCTCCACTTT.